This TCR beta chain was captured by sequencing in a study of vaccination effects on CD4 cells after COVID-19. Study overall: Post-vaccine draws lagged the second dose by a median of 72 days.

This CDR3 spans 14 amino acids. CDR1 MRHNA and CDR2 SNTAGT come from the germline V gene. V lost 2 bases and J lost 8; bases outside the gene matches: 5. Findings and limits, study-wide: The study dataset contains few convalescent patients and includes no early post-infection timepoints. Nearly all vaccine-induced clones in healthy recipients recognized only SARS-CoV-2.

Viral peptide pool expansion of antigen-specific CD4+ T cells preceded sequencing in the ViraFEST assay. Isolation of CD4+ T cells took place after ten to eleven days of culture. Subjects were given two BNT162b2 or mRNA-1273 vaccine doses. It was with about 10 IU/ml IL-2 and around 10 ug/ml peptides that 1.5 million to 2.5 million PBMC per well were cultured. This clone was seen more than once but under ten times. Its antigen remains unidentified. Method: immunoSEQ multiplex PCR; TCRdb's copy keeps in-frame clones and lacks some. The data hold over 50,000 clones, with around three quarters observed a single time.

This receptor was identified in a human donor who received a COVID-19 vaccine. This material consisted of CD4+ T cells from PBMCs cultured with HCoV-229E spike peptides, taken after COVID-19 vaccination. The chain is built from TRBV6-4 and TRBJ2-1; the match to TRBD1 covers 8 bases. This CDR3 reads CASSDRTGRDEQFF. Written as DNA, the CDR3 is TGTGCCAGCAGTGACCGGACAGGGCGGGATGAGCAGTTCTTC.